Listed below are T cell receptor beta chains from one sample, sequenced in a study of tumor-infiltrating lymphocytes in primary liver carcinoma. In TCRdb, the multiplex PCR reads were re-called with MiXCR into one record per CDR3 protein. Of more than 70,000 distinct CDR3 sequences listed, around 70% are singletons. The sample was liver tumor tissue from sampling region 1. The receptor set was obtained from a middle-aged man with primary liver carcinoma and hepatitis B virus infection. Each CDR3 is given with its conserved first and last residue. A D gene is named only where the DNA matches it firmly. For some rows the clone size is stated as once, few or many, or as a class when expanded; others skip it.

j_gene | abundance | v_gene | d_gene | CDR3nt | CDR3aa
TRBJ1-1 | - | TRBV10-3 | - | TGTGCCATCACAGAGGGGATGTGGACTGATGCTTTCTTT | CAITEGMWTDAFF
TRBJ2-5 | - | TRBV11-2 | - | TGCGCCAGTAGCTTAGTCCCGGCTAGTGGGCAAGAGACCCGGTACTTC | CASSLVPASGQETRYF
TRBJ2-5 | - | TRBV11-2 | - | TGTGCCAGCAGCCCCAGGTCCCCAGCGTGGTACTTC | CASSPRSPAWYF
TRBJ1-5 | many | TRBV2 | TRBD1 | TGTGCCAGCAGTGGGGAATCTGGAACAGGGGGCTATCAGCCCCAGCATTTT | CASSGESGTGGYQPQHF
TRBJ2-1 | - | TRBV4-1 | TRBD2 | TGCGCCAGCAACCAGGCGGGAGGGTACAATGAGCAACTCTTC | CASNQAGGYNEQLF
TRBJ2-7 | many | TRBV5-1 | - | TGCGCCAGCAGCTTGGAGAGGGGCTACGAGCAGTACTTC | CASSLERGYEQYF
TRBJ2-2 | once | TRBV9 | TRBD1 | TGTGCCAGCGGCGTAGGGACAGGTCCGGACACCGGGGAGCTGTTTTTT | CASGVGTGPDTGELFF
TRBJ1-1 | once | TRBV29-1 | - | TGCAGCGTTAGGGATTCCGCTGATGCTTTCTTT | CSVRDSADAFF
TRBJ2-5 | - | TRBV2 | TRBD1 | TGTGCCGGCGCGGAGTGGGACAGGCAAGAGACCCAGTACTTC | CAGAEWDRQETQYF
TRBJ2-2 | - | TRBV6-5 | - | TGTACAAGCAGTTACGCATTGGACGGTACCGGGGAGCTGTTTTTT | CTSSYALDGTGELFF
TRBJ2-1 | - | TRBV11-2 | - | TGTGCTAGCAGCTTTGTCGGGAATGAACAGTTCTTC | CASSFVGNEQFF
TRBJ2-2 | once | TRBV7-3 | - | TGTGCCAGCAGCTTACTGGGACTCCCCGGGGAGCTGTCTTTT | CASSLLGLPGELSF
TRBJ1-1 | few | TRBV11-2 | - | TGTGCCAGCAGCCCCCCAGACCGTACGGAAGCTTTCTTT | CASSPPDRTEAFF
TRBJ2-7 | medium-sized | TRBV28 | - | TGTGCCAGCAGTTTCGCGGGAAACTACGAGCAGTACTTC | CASSFAGNYEQYF
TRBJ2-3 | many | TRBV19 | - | TGTGCCAGTCGACAGTCCGGGGATACGCAGTATTTT | CASRQSGDTQYF
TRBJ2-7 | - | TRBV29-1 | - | TGCAGCGCCGGGCGGGCCAATAATGGCGAGCAGTGCTTC | CSAGRANNGEQCF
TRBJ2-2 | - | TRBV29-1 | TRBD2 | TGCAGCGTTGAAGGCGCCGCGGGAGTCCACGGGGAGCTGTTTTTT | CSVEGAAGVHGELFF
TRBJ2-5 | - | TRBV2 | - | TGTGCCAGCAGTGAAACAAGTCGGGCTAGCTTCTTGGAGACCCAGTACTTC | CASSETSRASFLETQYF
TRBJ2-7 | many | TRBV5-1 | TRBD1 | TGCGCCAGCAGCTCAGGACAGGGGGCAACCTACGAGCAGTACTTC | CASSSGQGATYEQYF
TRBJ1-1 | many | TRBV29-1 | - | TGCAGCGTCCCCATGGAAGGGAACACTGAAGCTTTCTTT | CSVPMEGNTEAFF
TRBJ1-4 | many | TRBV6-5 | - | TGTGCCAGCAGTTACTGGGGGGCGAATGACGAAAAACTGTTTTTT | CASSYWGANDEKLFF
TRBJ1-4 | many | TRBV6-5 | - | TGTGCCAGCAGTTACTCGAGAAATGAAAAACTGTTTTTT | CASSYSRNEKLFF
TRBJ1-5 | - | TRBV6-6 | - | TGTGCCAGCAGTTACCGATCGGATCAGCCCCAGCATTTT | CASSYRSDQPQHF
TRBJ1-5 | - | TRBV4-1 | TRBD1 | TGCGCCAGCAGCCAAGGTCGCGGGACAGGGAACGGTAATCAGCCCCAGCATTTT | CASSQGRGTGNGNQPQHF
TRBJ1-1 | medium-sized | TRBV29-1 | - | TGCAGCGTTGACGCAGCCACGAACACTGAAGCTTTCTTT | CSVDAATNTEAFF
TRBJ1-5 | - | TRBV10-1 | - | TGCGCCAGCAGTGAGGGACATCAGCCTCGGCATTTT | CASSEGHQPRHF
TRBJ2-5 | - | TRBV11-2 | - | TGTGCCTGCAGATCCAGGGACTCGGCCCACCAAGAGACCCGGTACTTC | CACRSRDSAHQETRYF
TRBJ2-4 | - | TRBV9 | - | TGTGCCAGCAGCGTAGGAGGGATGTCTTCAGCCAAAAACATTCAGTACTTC | CASSVGGMSSAKNIQYF